The 22 T cell receptor beta chains in this list originate from one sample, sequenced in a study of shared clonotypes between healthy human individuals. Sequencing was performed with immunoSEQ multiplex PCR; in TCRdb, only in-frame clones are kept and a portion is missing. In the table there are roughly 1,000,000 clones, around 78% of which are singletons. Sample: memory CD4+ T cells from PBMCs. The subset: CD45RA-negative fraction. The source of these receptors is a man between 18 and 29 years old in good health. Some clones in this sample may be carry-over from other donors' samples.

This clone was counted a few times. This chain connects TRBV10-1 to TRBJ2-5; D not certain. V was shortened by 4 bases and J by 0 bases, with 12 bases between the two germline ends. This CDR3 contains 15 residues. Per germline, CDR1 WNHNN and CDR2 SYGVQD (reference sequence). CDR3 in amino acids: CASSGPSDDQETQYF. As DNA, the CDR3 is TGCGCCAGCAGTGGACCCTCGGACGACCAAGAGACCCAGTACTTC.

This chain connects TRBV4-1 to TRBJ1-3; no firm D call. Germline lookup yields CDR1 MGHRA and CDR2 YSYEKL. V lost 4 bases to trimming and J lost 9 bases, with 16 bases between them. The CDR3 loop spans 14 amino acids. The chain's CDR3 is CASSPGSPGGTIYF. The CDR3 DNA follows: TGCGCCAGCAGCCCTGGAAGCCCGGGAGGCACCATATATTTT.

The chain's CDR3 is CASSLGDRANEQYF. The CDR3 DNA follows: TGTGCCAGCAGCTTGGGGGACAGGGCAAACGAGCAGTACTTC. The chain carries TRBV5-6 and TRBJ2-7, with 9 bases fitting TRBD1. This CDR3 spans 14 amino acids. CDR1 and CDR2 (germline): SGHDT, YYEEEE. V trimming: 0 bases; J trimming: 5 bases; junction bases outside the gene matches: 3.

This chain connects TRBV28 to TRBJ2-7; D uncertain. Germline assignment: CDR1 MDHEN and CDR2 SYDVKM. This CDR3 contains 13 residues. V was shortened by 3 bases and J by 2 bases, with 8 bases between the two germline ends. DNA for the CDR3: TGTGCCAGCAGTTTGGCCCCAGCCTACGAGCAGTACTTC. Its translation is CASSLAPAYEQYF.

V is TRBV5-1 and J is TRBJ2-3, with TRBD2 matching 7 bases. The germline gives CDR1 SGHRS, CDR2 YFSETQ. The ends lost 3 bases at V and 0 bases at J; junction bases unmatched: 4. The CDR3 sequence is 15 residues long. CDR3 DNA: TGCGCCAGCAGCTCGGACGGGAGGAGCACAGATACGCAGTATTTT. Translating it yields CASSSDGRSTDTQYF. Looking up the rest from reference TRBV5-1 and TRBJ2-3 gives the full variable domain: KAGVTQTPRYLIKTRGQQVTLSCSPISGHRSVSWYQQTPGQGLQFLFEYFSETQRNKGNFPGRFSGRQFSNSRSEMNVSTLELGDSALYLCASSSDGRSTDTQYFGPGTRLTVL.

This chain uses TRBV6-1 with TRBJ2-5; D gene ambiguous. The CDR3 runs to 15 residues. Germline-derived CDR1 and CDR2 are MNHNS and SASEGT. The V gene lost 1 base and the J gene lost 0 bases, with 9 bases spanning the gap. The DNA for the CDR3 is TGTGCCAGCAGTGAAGGTAGCATTTACCAAGAGACCCAGTACTTC. It codes for CASSEGSIYQETQYF.

The V gene is TRBV7-9, the J gene TRBJ2-4; D is ambiguous. Germline lookup yields CDR1 SEHNR and CDR2 FQNEAQ (reference sequence). This CDR3 contains 14 residues. V was cut by 0 bases and J by 0 bases, with 3 bases left in between. The CDR3 here is CASSLAGAKNIQYF. CDR3 sequence (DNA): TGTGCCAGCAGCTTAGCGGGAGCCAAAAACATTCAGTACTTC.

The chain employs TRBV18 and TRBJ1-1, with 9 bases matching TRBD1. The CDR3 is 15 amino acids. In germline, CDR1 is KGHSH, CDR2 LQKENI. J lost 5 bases, V lost 1 base, and 5 bases had no gene match. The CDR3 is CASSPQTGGSTEAFF. The DNA of the CDR3 is TGTGCCAGCTCACCACAAACAGGGGGCAGTACTGAAGCTTTCTTT.

The chain couples TRBV7-2 to TRBJ2-3, with a tentative D call TRBD2 (5 bases). Germline loops: CDR1 SGHTA, CDR2 FQGNSA. V dropped 5 bases and J dropped 7 bases, with 13 bases sitting between them. This CDR3 is 13 amino acids long. CDR3 residues: CASSPQTGYTQYF. The DNA for the CDR3 is TGTGCCAGCAGCCCCCAGACGGGGTATACGCAGTATTTT.

As to this clone: The sample contains more than one DNA sequence encoding this CDR3. V is TRBV18 and J is TRBJ2-7; 10 nucleotides line up with TRBD1. CDR1 is KGHSH, CDR2 LQKENI, per germline. V lost 6 bases and J lost 3; bases outside the gene matches: 5. The CDR3 has 14 residues. Written as DNA, the CDR3 is TGTGCCAGCTCTCCGGGACAGGGGATCTACGAGCAGTACTTC. This translates into CASSPGQGIYEQYF.

The gene calls are TRBV11-2 and TRBJ2-2; D may be TRBD2 (5 bases). CDR1 and CDR2 from the germline V gene are SGHAT and FQNNGV. V lost 2 bases, J lost 7 bases, and 8 bases lay in between. The CDR3 is made up of 13 amino acids. The CDR3 is CASSLSGYGELFF. In nucleotides, the CDR3 is TGTGCCAGCAGCTTATCGGGATACGGGGAGCTGTTTTTT.

V and J are TRBV2 and TRBJ2-7, with unresolved D. This CDR3 has 12 residues. In germline, CDR1 is SNHLY, CDR2 FYNNEI. V dropped 8 bases and J dropped 0 bases, with 8 bases sitting between them. CDR3 in DNA: TGTGCCAGCGGAAAGAGCTCCTACGAGCAGTACTTC. It encodes CASGKSSYEQYF.

The gene calls are TRBV6-1 and TRBJ2-3; D unclear. V lost 2 bases, J lost 4 bases, and 7 bases lay in between. The CDR3 runs to 13 residues. Germline V CDR1 and CDR2: MNHNS, SASEGT. The CDR3 nucleotides are TGTGCCAGCAGTGAATACAGCCCAGATACGCAGTATTTT. Residues: CASSEYSPDTQYF.

This chain joins TRBV9 and TRBJ1-4; 7 bases map to TRBD1. This CDR3 is 14 amino acids long. Germline CDR1 SGDLS, CDR2 YYNGEE. The V gene end was trimmed by 4 bases and the J gene end by 5 bases; junction bases not matched to a gene: 5. In DNA form, the CDR3 reads TGTGCCAGCAGCAAGACAGGGCAAAATGAAAAACTGTTTTTT. Translating it yields CASSKTGQNEKLFF.

The chain recombines TRBV4-2 with TRBJ1-1; D ambiguous. Trimming stripped 5 bases from V and 11 bases from J, with 12 bases between. Looked up from germline, CDR1 is LGHNA and CDR2 is YNFKEQ. The CDR3 totals 11 residues. The CDR3: CASSLGRAAFF. The CDR3 DNA is TGTGCCAGCAGCTTAGGACGGGCGGCTTTCTTT.

The chain employs TRBV29-1 and TRBJ2-7, with 7 bases aligning to TRBD1. CDR3 length: 11 amino acids. Germline V gene sequence: CDR1 SQVTM, CDR2 ANQGSEA. Trimming removed 3 bases from V and 8 bases from J; junction bases left unmatched: 4. The CDR3: CSVDDRDKQYF. The CDR3 DNA sequence: TGCAGCGTTGACGACAGGGACAAGCAGTACTTC.

This clone was counted many times. This rearrangement joins TRBV7-3 to TRBJ2-1; 7 nucleotides line up with TRBD1. The CDR3 has 13 amino acids. Germline values: CDR1 SGHTA, CDR2 FQGTGA. J was trimmed by 6 bases and V by 7 bases; bases with no gene match: 6. The CDR3 loop reads CASNQGEVNEQFF. In DNA form, the CDR3 reads TGTGCCAGCAATCAGGGGGAAGTCAATGAGCAGTTCTTC.

The chain combines TRBV2 with TRBJ1-5; TRBD1 agrees at 7 bases. V lost 4 bases and J lost 1; bases outside the gene matches: 4. The CDR3 extends over 15 amino acids. Germline V gene data show CDR1 as SNHLY and CDR2 as FYNNEI. CDR3 amino acids: CASSVVRGSNQPQHF. DNA for the CDR3: TGTGCCAGCAGTGTCGTCAGGGGGAGCAATCAGCCCCAGCATTTT.

The rearrangement links TRBV5-4 to TRBJ2-3; D gene unclear. This CDR3 region has 14 residues. Trimming cost V 0 bases and J 6 bases, with 11 bases left between them. The germline V gene encodes CDR1 SGHNT and CDR2 YYREEE (reference sequence). The CDR3 DNA sequence: TGTGCCAGCAGCTTGGAGCGAGGAGTGGATACGCAGTATTTT. Translation: CASSLERGVDTQYF.

In nucleotides, the CDR3 is TGTGCCAGCAGTTTAAGGGACAGGGTTGGGTACGAGCAGTACTTC. Translating gives CASSLRDRVGYEQYF. The chain has TRBV28 and TRBJ2-7; TRBD1 matches 9 bases. Germline CDR1 is MDHEN and CDR2 is SYDVKM. CDR3 size: 15 residues. The V segment lost 2 bases and the J segment 4 bases; nucleotides outside the gene matches: 6.

This clone was counted a few times. V gene TRBV10-3 combines with J gene TRBJ1-3; D is uncertain. V dropped 2 bases and J dropped 4 bases, with 12 bases sitting between them. CDR3 length: 15 residues. Germline V lookup: CDR1 ENHRY, CDR2 SYGVKD. This CDR3 is CAISEIMASGNTIYF. The CDR3 DNA reads as TGTGCCATCAGTGAGATCATGGCCTCGGGAAACACCATATATTTT.

The J gene is TRBJ1-1, the V gene TRBV6-5; D remains unclear. The V and J ends lost 0 bases and 1 base respectively, with 6 bases between them. The CDR3 has 14 residues. Germline CDR1 is MNHEY and CDR2 is SVGAGI. The DNA for the CDR3 is TGTGCCAGCAGTTACTCGAGCCGGAACACTGAAGCTTTCTTT. Its protein product is CASSYSSRNTEAFF.